These 25 T cell receptor beta chains were all obtained from the same sample, sequenced in a study of Graves' ophthalmopathy and Graves' hyperthyroidism. RNA served as the template for amplifying TCR beta CDR3 regions. An opening RT-PCR round employed HTBI primers and preceded a second-round multiplex PCR. Using its own MiXCR run on the multiplex PCR reads, TCRdb lists one record per CDR3 protein. The data contain 660,000 or so distinct CDR3 sequences, roughly 39% of them seen just once; the ten biggest clones take up 2.5% to 3.5%. The specimen was peripheral blood. All receptors derive from an adult man with Graves' ophthalmopathy.

Turning to this clonotype: Lacking the conserved final phenylalanine or tryptophan, this CDR3 likely reflects a read error. The CDR3 DNA reads TGTGCCAGTAGTCGACCTGACAGGGATTACGGCTACACCCTC. Protein: CASSRPDRDYGYTL. The V gene is TRBV19, the J gene TRBJ1-2, with 7 bases lining up with TRBD1. Germline CDR1 LNHDA, CDR2 SQIVND (reference sequence). CDR3 length: 14 amino acids. V lost 5 bases and J lost 8; bases outside the gene matches: 11.

In regard to this clonotype: One end of the junction is discordant with germline, which a read error may explain. CDR3 DNA sequence: TGTGCCAGCAGCTACCGGGAGAGGAACACCGGGGAGCTGTTTTTT. Protein product: CASSYRERNTGELFF. The V gene is TRBV4-1, the J gene TRBJ2-2, with D possibly matching TRBD2 (6 bases). Germline V CDR1 and CDR2: MGHRA, YSYEKL. This CDR3 is built from 15 residues.

The chain recombines TRBV20-1 with TRBJ2-5; TRBD2 is a possible D gene (6 bases). Germline-derived CDR1 and CDR2 are DFQATT and SNEGSKA (reference sequence). The CDR3 sequence is 12 residues long. V was trimmed by 3 bases and J by 2 bases, leaving 7 bases between them. The CDR3 DNA follows: TGCAGTGCTAGGGGGGGTCAAGAGACCCAGTACTTC. Protein product: CSARGGQETQYF.

The chain has TRBV3-1 and TRBJ1-6; D not certain. The CDR3 is 16 amino acids. From germline, CDR1 is LGHDT and CDR2 YNNKEL (reference sequence). V was pared by 0 bases and J by 4 bases, with 10 bases between. The CDR3 DNA follows: TGTGCCAGCAGCCAAGATCGAGCGGATTATAATTCACCCCTCCACTTT. Amino acid sequence: CASSQDRADYNSPLHF.

The chain recombines TRBV20-1 with TRBJ1-3; D ambiguous. The germline V and J ends were trimmed by 3 bases and 8 bases, with 20 bases remaining between them. CDR3 length equals 15 residues. Germline CDR1 DFQATT, CDR2 SNEGSKA (reference sequence). The CDR3 region is CSASSNTDYGYTIYF. For the CDR3, the DNA is TGCAGTGCTAGTTCGAATACGGACTATGGCTACACCATATATTTT.

This chain joins TRBV25-1 and TRBJ1-6; D remains unclear. The length of the CDR3 is 11 residues. Trimming shortened V by 8 bases and J by 12 bases, and 11 bases separated the two germline ends. Germline CDR1 reads MGHDK; CDR2 reads SYGVNS. This CDR3 is CASVLELPLHF. The CDR3, as DNA: TGTGCCAGCGTATTGGAGTTACCCCTCCACTTT.

DNA for the CDR3: TGCAGCGTTGAATCCTTCCTGGGGCAAGAGACCCAGTACTTC. This translates into CSVESFLGQETQYF. The V call is TRBV29-1, the J call TRBJ2-5; D gene uncertain. Trimming removed 2 bases from V and 2 bases from J, with 12 bases in between. Germline lookup yields CDR1 SQVTM and CDR2 ANQGSEA. The CDR3 covers 14 residues.

The gene calls are TRBV2 and TRBJ1-2; tentatively, D is TRBD1 (6 bases). The CDR3 is 14 amino acids. The germline V and J ends were trimmed by 3 bases and 4 bases, with 12 bases remaining between them. The germline gives CDR1 SNHLY, CDR2 FYNNEI. In DNA form, the CDR3 reads TGTGCCAGCAGTGATCAGGGGAGCTCCTATGGCTACACCTTC. This codes for CASSDQGSSYGYTF.

V and J are TRBV5-4 and TRBJ2-7, with 13 bases that match TRBD2. Germline CDR1 reads SGHNT; CDR2 reads YYREEE (reference sequence). This CDR3 comprises 15 residues. Trimming cost V 3 bases and J 6 bases; bases outside gene matches: 6. The CDR3 DNA sequence: TGTGCCAGCAGCTCCCCGGGACTAGCGGGAAGCGAGCAGTACTTC. It encodes CASSSPGLAGSEQYF.

This sequence joins TRBV4-2 and TRBJ2-2, with 10 bases identical to TRBD2. Germline-derived CDR1 and CDR2 are LGHNA and YNFKEQ. The V gene end was trimmed by 0 bases and the J gene end by 3 bases; junction bases not matched to a gene: 4. The CDR3 has 17 amino acids. CDR3 amino acids: CASSQDLAGVYTGELFF. In DNA, the CDR3 is TGTGCCAGCAGCCAAGATCTAGCGGGGGTCTACACCGGGGAGCTGTTTTTT.

The J gene is TRBJ1-2, the V gene TRBV29-1; weak D call: TRBD1 (5 bases). With 5 bases removed from V and 4 bases from J, the gap between germline ends came to 14 bases. This CDR3 is 13 amino acids long. In germline, CDR1 is SQVTM, CDR2 ANQGSEA. The CDR3 DNA is TGCAGCGTTACACCGGGACTCGCCTATGGCTACACCTTC. Amino acids: CSVTPGLAYGYTF.

CDR3 DNA sequence: TGTGCCAGCAGTTTATACCCACCGGGACAAAATGAAAAACTGTTTTTT. Translating it yields CASSLYPPGQNEKLFF. V is TRBV7-9 and J is TRBJ1-4, with D possibly being TRBD1 (6 bases). V gave up 6 bases and J gave up 5 bases, with 19 bases separating them. The CDR3 loop spans 16 amino acids. Germline V lookup: CDR1 SEHNR, CDR2 FQNEAQ (reference sequence).

This clonotype was counted at least ten times. J is TRBJ1-3 and V is TRBV7-9, with 7 bases lining up with TRBD1. The junction had 6 bases not matched to a gene; V was cut back by 4 bases and J by 3 bases. Looked up from germline, CDR1 is SEHNR and CDR2 is FQNEAQ (reference sequence). There are 15 residues in the CDR3. The CDR3, as DNA: TGTGCCAGCAGCTCCACAGGGGCTTATGGAAACACCATATATTTT. Encoded protein: CASSSTGAYGNTIYF.

This clonotype showed up many times. The chain uses TRBV20-1 and TRBJ1-6, with TRBD1 as a possible D gene (5 bases). Trimming removed 4 bases at V and 10 bases at J, with 17 bases between. CDR3 length equals 14 residues. Looked up from germline, CDR1 is DFQATT and CDR2 is SNEGSKA (reference sequence). Here the CDR3 DNA reads TGCAGTGCTAAGCAGGGCCGCCTAGGGTCACCCCTCCACTTT. Protein: CSAKQGRLGSPLHF.

This chain uses TRBV5-1 with TRBJ1-4; 7 positions match TRBD1. The CDR3 runs to 16 residues. CDR1 is SGHRS, CDR2 YFSETQ, per germline. Unmatched junction bases numbered 7, after V lost 4 bases and J lost 1 base. The CDR3 reads CASSPVQGQTNEKLFF. CDR3 DNA: TGCGCCAGCAGCCCGGTACAGGGGCAAACTAATGAAAAACTGTTTTTT.

In this sample, this clonotype turned up many times. The chain is built from TRBV20-1 and TRBJ2-5; perhaps TRBD1 as D (6 bases). The CDR3 loop spans 14 amino acids. Trimming cost V 1 base and J 1 base, with 10 bases left between them. CDR1 and CDR2 (germline): DFQATT, SNEGSKA (reference sequence). CDR3 loop: CSARAGGGQETQYF. CDR3 in DNA: TGCAGTGCTAGAGCTGGGGGCGGCCAAGAGACCCAGTACTTC.

This chain joins TRBV7-9 and TRBJ2-7; 8 bases line up with TRBD1. This CDR3 is built from 14 residues. The germline gives CDR1 SEHNR, CDR2 FQNEAQ (reference sequence). Trimming at V came to 5 bases and at J to 6 bases, leaving 9 bases not matched to a gene. The CDR3 loop is CASSTGETGGEQYF. In nucleotides, the CDR3 is TGTGCCAGCAGCACTGGGGAAACAGGGGGCGAGCAGTACTTC.

At least ten counts were recorded for this clonotype. V gene TRBV6-6 combines with J gene TRBJ1-3; D gene ambiguous. V was clipped by 7 bases and J by 2 bases, with 3 bases between them. Per germline, CDR1 MNHNY and CDR2 SVGAGI (reference sequence). This CDR3 has 11 residues. The CDR3 coding sequence is TGTGCCAGCATCACTGGAAACACCATATATTTT. Its protein product is CASITGNTIYF.

A remark on this clonotype: One junction end does not reproduce the germline sequence, and a read error may be involved. The chain carries TRBV7-9 and TRBJ1-1; a possible D gene is TRBD1 (5 bases). The CDR3 consists of 17 residues. The germline gives CDR1 SEHNR, CDR2 FQNEAQ (reference sequence). Here the CDR3 reads CASSLTGPAGGTTEAFF. CDR3 sequence (DNA): TGTGCCAGCAGCTTAACCGGCCCCGCTGGAGGGACCACTGAGGCTTTCTTT.

The chain links TRBV13 to TRBJ2-5; 9 bases align to TRBD1. Germline V gene sequence: CDR1 PRHDT, CDR2 FYEKMQ (reference sequence). This CDR3 has 14 amino acids. V gave up 10 bases and J gave up 5 bases; unmatched junction bases: 11. The CDR3 coding sequence is TGTGCCACCAGTGACCGAGGACAGGGGGAGACCCAGTACTTC. Its protein product is CATSDRGQGETQYF.

To note about this clonotype: This may arise from a read error, as a much more abundant clone is one base away. The gene calls are TRBV5-1 and TRBJ2-5; D is perhaps TRBD2 (5 bases). The ends were cut back, 2 bases at V and 9 bases at J, with 17 bases in the middle. This CDR3 contains 14 residues. The germline gives CDR1 SGHRS, CDR2 YFSETQ. DNA of the CDR3: TGCGCCAGCAGCTTAGCGGCGGCAGATGAGGCCCAGTACTTC. It specifies CASSLAAADEAQYF.

V and J are TRBV20-1 and TRBJ2-7; 8 nucleotides agree with TRBD1. The V segment lost 2 bases and the J segment 5 bases; nucleotides outside the gene matches: 5. From germline, CDR1 is DFQATT and CDR2 SNEGSKA (reference sequence). CDR3 length equals 13 residues. CDR3 in amino acids: CSARRTGGNEQYF. Here the CDR3 DNA reads TGCAGTGCTAGACGAACAGGGGGAAACGAGCAGTACTTC.

This clonotype showed up just a few times. The gene calls are TRBV12-5 and TRBJ2-7, with D unresolved. Germline loops: CDR1 LGHNT, CDR2 FRNRAP. The CDR3 spans 16 residues. The V gene lost 2 bases and the J gene lost 0 bases, with 14 bases spanning the gap. The CDR3 bases are TGTGCTAGTGGTTTGAATAAGGCGGTGATCTCCTACGAGCAGTACTTC. Its protein product is CASGLNKAVISYEQYF. Using reference TRBV12-5 and TRBJ2-7 for the parts outside the CDR3, the full variable domain is DARVTQTPRHKVTEMGQEVTMRCQPILGHNTVFWYRQTMMQGLELLAYFRNRAPLDDSGMPKDRFSAEMPDATLATLKIQPSEPRDSAVYFCASGLNKAVISYEQYFGPGTRLTVT.

The chain carries TRBV2 and TRBJ1-2, with D possibly being TRBD1 (5 bases). This CDR3 has 13 amino acids. Between the trimmed V and J ends, which lost 6 bases and 8 bases, there was a span of 16 bases. From germline, CDR1 is SNHLY and CDR2 FYNNEI. The CDR3 sequence: CASRGEGPGGYTF. The CDR3 DNA reads TGTGCCAGCAGGGGGGAGGGACCCGGGGGCTACACCTTC.

This chain connects TRBV24-1 to TRBJ2-5; D possibly corresponds to TRBD1 (8 bases). Germline V gives CDR1 KGHDR, CDR2 SFDVKD. This CDR3 spans 12 amino acids. V was trimmed by 9 bases and J by 5 bases, leaving 12 bases between them. CDR3 amino acids: CATSQGGETQYF. The CDR3 DNA is TGTGCCACCTCACAGGGGGGGGAGACCCAGTACTTC.